The entry below gives a single T cell receptor (beta chain) sequence along with its context. The CDR3 extends 3 residues past the end of the read, so its final part is completed from the germline J gene. Germline V gene lookup returns CDR1 GTSNPN and CDR2 SVGIG (reference sequence). The CDR3 has 14 residues. The protocol was immunoSEQ multiplex PCR, while the TCRdb copy is restricted to in-frame clones and leaves out a portion. The sample yields 30,000 to 40,000 clones, without any singletons. This sample is drawn from a study of T cell clonality in common variable immunodeficiency. Caucasian heritage predominated among both patients and controls.

This clonotype originated in a person between 18 and 70 years old in good health. Sequencing was carried out using peripheral blood mononuclear cells. This chain links TRBV30 with TRBJ1-2, with no clear D. This CDR3 reads CAWSASAGAYDYTF. The sequenced CDR3 bases are TGTGCCTGGAGTGCGTCAGCAGGAGCCTACGAC.